Following are 2 T cell receptor beta chains from one sample sequenced in a study of CD8+ T cells in alopecia areata. Reverse transcription of extracted RNA yielded cDNA, which provided the sequencing template. TCRdb's copy holds only in-frame clones and misses some; the assay was immunoSEQ multiplex PCR. The sample lists about 98,000 clones; about 45% were seen once. Sample: CD4+ T cells sorted from blood. The receptors stem from a human donor with alopecia areata.

The chain carries TRBV18 and TRBJ2-7; 8 nucleotides line up with TRBD1. V lost 1 base and J lost 2; bases outside the gene matches: 4. The CDR3 runs to 15 residues. Germline V gives CDR1 KGHSH, CDR2 LQKENI. The CDR3 sequence: CASSPRGQGAYEQYF. CDR3 nucleotides: TGTGCCAGCTCACCACGTGGACAGGGCGCCTACGAGCAGTACTTC.

The CDR3 here is CASSTGLALNTGELFF. CDR3 nucleotide sequence: TGTGCCAGCAGCACGGGACTAGCGCTTAACACCGGGGAGCTGTTTTTT. V usage is TRBV5-6 and J usage is TRBJ2-2, with 10 nucleotides matching TRBD2. V was clipped by 4 bases and J by 2 bases; unmatched bases: 5. The CDR3 sequence is 16 residues long. The germline V gene encodes CDR1 SGHDT and CDR2 YYEEEE.